This T cell receptor beta chain was captured in a study of T cells after yellow fever vaccination. Across the whole study: Researchers used SMART-Seq v4 Ultra Low Input to prepare fractions that had low cell numbers. Study results and caveats: A large majority of primary-vaccination clones showed up again after the booster (96% CD4, around 90% CD8).

V lost 5 bases to trimming and J lost 6 bases, with 9 bases between them. The CDR3 contains 12 residues. Germline V gene data show CDR1 as SGHRS and CDR2 as YFSETQ. Conversion of TCR transcripts into cDNA relied on 5'RACE template switching, which added a universal primer site and UMIs. TCRdb re-analysed the 5' RACE reads in MiXCR, keeping a single row per CDR3 protein. The repertoire holds about 180,000 distinct CDR3 sequences, with 5.5% to 8% as singletons. This clonotype was detected a few times. No antigen is known for it. The sequence was collected from a young man who received the YFV17D yellow fever vaccine. This specimen consisted of CD4+ T cells sorted from PBMCs, obtained on the day of the first yellow fever vaccination. The chain has TRBV5-1 and TRBJ2-1; D remains unclear. The CDR3 sequence: CASSWGRNEQFF. The CDR3 DNA reads TGCGCCAGCAGTTGGGGTCGCAATGAGCAGTTCTTC.